Following are 12 T cell receptor beta chains from one sample sequenced in a study of cytomegalovirus exposure and HLA in healthy donors. Vbeta (60) and Jbeta (13) primers were used in the PCR. Measured with immunoSEQ multiplex PCR; TCRdb has only the in-frame clones, and not every one. The sample includes 100,000 to 150,000 clones, approximately 80% of them seen just once. The sample taken for sequencing was PBMCs. The receptors were sampled from a man under 40 in good health and CMV-seronegative.

The V and J genes are TRBV27 and TRBJ2-7; TRBD1 agrees at 8 bases. The CDR3 consists of 14 residues. Germline loops: CDR1 MNHEY, CDR2 SMNVEV (reference sequence). After removal of 6 bases from V and 5 bases from J, the junction contained 9 bases not matched to a gene. In nucleotides, the CDR3 is TGTGCCAGCAGCCTCAGGGGGCGCCTGAACGAGCAGTACTTC. This translates into CASSLRGRLNEQYF.

There are a few counts of this clone. The chain uses TRBV5-1 and TRBJ2-3, with a possible D match to TRBD2 (5 bases). V dropped 4 bases and J dropped 0 bases, with 12 bases sitting between them. The CDR3 has 15 residues. The germline V gene has CDR1 SGHRS and CDR2 YFSETQ. CDR3: CASSADFDSTDTQYF. The CDR3 DNA reads as TGCGCCAGCAGCGCGGACTTCGATAGCACAGATACGCAGTATTTT.

The gene calls are TRBV5-4 and TRBJ2-3; 12 bases fit TRBD2. V lost 2 bases to trimming and J lost 3 bases; unmatched junction nucleotides: 7. The germline CDR1 and CDR2 sequences are SGHNT and YYREEE (reference sequence). The length of the CDR3 is 17 residues. The CDR3 loop reads CASSLALGLAGTDTQYF. CDR3 in DNA: TGTGCCAGCAGCTTAGCGCTGGGACTAGCGGGTACAGATACGCAGTATTTT.

The chain carries TRBV28 and TRBJ1-2, with TRBD1 matching over 7 bases. V lost 5 bases to trimming and J lost 4 bases; unmatched junction nucleotides: 7. Germline loops: CDR1 MDHEN, CDR2 SYDVKM. This CDR3 spans 14 amino acids. The CDR3 spells CASSQDRELYGYTF. The DNA of the CDR3 is TGTGCCAGCAGTCAAGACAGGGAACTCTATGGCTACACCTTC.

The chain has TRBV4-1 and TRBJ1-3; D gene unclear. The CDR3 is made up of 16 amino acids. V shed 3 bases and J shed 3 bases, with 15 bases lying between them. Looked up from germline, CDR1 is MGHRA and CDR2 is YSYEKL. The CDR3 is CASSQRATTDGNTIYF. CDR3 in DNA: TGCGCCAGCAGCCAGCGGGCCACGACGGATGGAAACACCATATATTTT.

The chain employs TRBV6-1 and TRBJ2-3, with 8 bases matching TRBD2. CDR3 length equals 15 residues. The germline CDR1 and CDR2 sequences are MNHNS and SASEGT. Germline trimming cut 2 bases from V and 4 bases from J; bases unmatched to any gene: 5. The CDR3 sequence is CASSESGSRADTQYF. The CDR3 DNA follows: TGTGCCAGCAGTGAAAGCGGGAGTAGGGCAGATACGCAGTATTTT.

The gene calls are TRBV6-1 and TRBJ2-4, with 11 bases matching TRBD2. Unmatched junction bases numbered 0, after V lost 1 base and J lost 4 bases. The V gene's germline CDR1 is MNHNS and CDR2 SASEGT. The CDR3 runs 15 residues. Written as DNA, the CDR3 is TGTGCCAGCAGTGAAGGACTAGCGGGGAAAAACATTCAGTACTTC. Its protein product is CASSEGLAGKNIQYF.

The chain employs TRBV7-2 and TRBJ2-7, with TRBD2 matching 11 bases. Unmatched junction bases numbered 6, after V lost 5 bases and J lost 3 bases. The germline gives CDR1 SGHTA, CDR2 FQGNSA. The CDR3 covers 15 residues. This CDR3 is CASSLTGTSGYEQYF. CDR3 in DNA: TGTGCCAGCAGCCTCACAGGGACTAGCGGCTACGAGCAGTACTTC. Full variable domain (rest looked up from reference TRBV7-2 and TRBJ2-7): GAGVSQSPSNKVTEKGKDVELRCDPISGHTALYWYRQSLGQGLEFLIYFQGNSAPDKSGLPSDRFSAERTGGSVSTLTIQRTQQEDSAVYLCASSLTGTSGYEQYFGPGTRLTVT.

In its sample, this clone was seen once. This sequence joins TRBV18 and TRBJ2-1; 9 bases align to TRBD2. Germline CDR1 and CDR2: KGHSH and LQKENI. V gave up 3 bases and J gave up 5 bases; unmatched junction bases: 8. The CDR3 has 16 amino acids. The CDR3 spells CASSPSASGTHNEQFF. The CDR3 DNA follows: TGTGCCAGCTCACCTTCGGCTAGCGGGACACACAATGAGCAGTTCTTC.

V and J are TRBV11-2 and TRBJ2-1; D is possibly TRBD1 (6 bases). V was cut by 5 bases and J by 8 bases, with 10 bases left in between. This CDR3 contains 12 residues. The germline V gene has CDR1 SGHAT and CDR2 FQNNGV. CDR3 DNA: TGTGCCAGCAGCGAACAGGGTTATGAGCAGTTCTTC. Protein: CASSEQGYEQFF.

This rearrangement joins TRBV12-5 to TRBJ2-1; 11 bases align to TRBD2. This CDR3 region has 18 residues. The J segment lost 7 bases and the V segment lost 0 bases, leaving 11 bases of the junction unmatched. Germline loops: CDR1 LGHNT, CDR2 FRNRAP. The CDR3 sequence is CASGLVRIASGRNNEQFF. Here the CDR3 DNA reads TGTGCTAGTGGTTTGGTAAGGATCGCTAGCGGGAGGAATAATGAGCAGTTCTTC.

The chain has TRBV18 and TRBJ2-7; a possible D gene is TRBD1 (6 bases). Germline CDR1 KGHSH, CDR2 LQKENI. Trimming took off 3 bases at V and 5 bases at J, with 17 bases between the two ends. This CDR3 comprises 15 residues. The DNA for the CDR3 is TGTGCCAGCTCACCGGGAAACAGGGAAGGGAACGAGCAGTACTTC. This encodes CASSPGNREGNEQYF. The full variable domain, in which reference TRBV18 and TRBJ2-7 provide the parts outside the CDR3, is NAGVMQNPRHLVRRRGQEARLRCSPMKGHSHVYWYRQLPEEGLKFMVYLQKENIIDESGMPKERFSAEFPKEGPSILRIQQVVRGDSAAYFCASSPGNREGNEQYFGPGTRLTVT.